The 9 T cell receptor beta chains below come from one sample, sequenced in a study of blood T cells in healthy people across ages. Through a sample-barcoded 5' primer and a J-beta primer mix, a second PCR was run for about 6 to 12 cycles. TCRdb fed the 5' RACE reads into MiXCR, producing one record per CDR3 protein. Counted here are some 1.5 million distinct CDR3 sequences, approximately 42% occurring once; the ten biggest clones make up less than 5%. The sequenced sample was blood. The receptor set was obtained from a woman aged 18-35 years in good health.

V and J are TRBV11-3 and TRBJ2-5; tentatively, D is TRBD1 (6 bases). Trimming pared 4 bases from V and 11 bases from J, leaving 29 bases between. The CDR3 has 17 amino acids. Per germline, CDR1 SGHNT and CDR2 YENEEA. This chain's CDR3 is CASSSGTTPRGYNEQYF. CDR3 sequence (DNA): TGTGCCAGCAGCTCAGGGACAACACCAAGAGGGTACAATGAGCAGTACTTC.

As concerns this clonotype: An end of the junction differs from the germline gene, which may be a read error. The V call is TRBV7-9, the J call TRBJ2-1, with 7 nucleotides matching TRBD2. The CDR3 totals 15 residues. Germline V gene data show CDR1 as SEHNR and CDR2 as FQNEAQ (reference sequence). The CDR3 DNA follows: TGTGCCCGCAGCCCAGCGGGGAGCTCCTACAATGAGCAGTTCTTC. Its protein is CARSPAGSSYNEQFF.

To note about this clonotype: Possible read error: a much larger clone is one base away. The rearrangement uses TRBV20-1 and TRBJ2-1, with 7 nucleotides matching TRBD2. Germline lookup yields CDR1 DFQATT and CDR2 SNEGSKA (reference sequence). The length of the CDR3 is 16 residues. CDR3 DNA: TGCAGCCCTTCAGGAGGCGGGAGCGGCTCCTACAATGAGCGGTTCTTC. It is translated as CSPSGGGSGSYNERFF.

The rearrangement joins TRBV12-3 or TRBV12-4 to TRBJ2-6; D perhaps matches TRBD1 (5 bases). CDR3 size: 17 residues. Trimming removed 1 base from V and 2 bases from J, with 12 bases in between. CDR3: CASSLGATVTGANVLTF. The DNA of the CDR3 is TGTGCCAGCAGTTTAGGGGCGACAGTAACTGGGGCCAACGTCCTGACTTTC.

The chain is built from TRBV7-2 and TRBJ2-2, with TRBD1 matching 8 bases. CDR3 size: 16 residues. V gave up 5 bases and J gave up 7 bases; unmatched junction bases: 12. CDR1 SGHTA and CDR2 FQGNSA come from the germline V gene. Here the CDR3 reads CASSRSGRGLGGELFF. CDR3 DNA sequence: TGTGCCAGCAGCAGGAGTGGCAGGGGGCTAGGCGGGGAGCTGTTTTTT.

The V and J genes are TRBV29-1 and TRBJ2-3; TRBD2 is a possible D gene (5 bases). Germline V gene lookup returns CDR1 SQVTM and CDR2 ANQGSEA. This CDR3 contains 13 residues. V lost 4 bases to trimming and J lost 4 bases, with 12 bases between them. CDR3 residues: CSVAGVVADTQYF. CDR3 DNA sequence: TGCAGCGTTGCCGGGGTTGTCGCAGATACGCAGTATTTT.

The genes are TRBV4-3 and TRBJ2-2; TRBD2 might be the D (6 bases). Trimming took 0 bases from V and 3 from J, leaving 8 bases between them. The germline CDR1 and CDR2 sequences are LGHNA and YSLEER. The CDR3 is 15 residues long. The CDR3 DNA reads TGCGCCAGCAGCCAAGAAGGAGGGTACACCGGGGAGCTGTTTTTT. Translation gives CASSQEGGYTGELFF.

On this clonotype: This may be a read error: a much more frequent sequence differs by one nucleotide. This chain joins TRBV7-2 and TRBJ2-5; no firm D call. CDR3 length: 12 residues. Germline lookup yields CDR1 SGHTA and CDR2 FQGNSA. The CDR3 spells CAGSWAIETQYF. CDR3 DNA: TGTGCCGGCAGCTGGGCGATTGAGACCCAGTACTTC.

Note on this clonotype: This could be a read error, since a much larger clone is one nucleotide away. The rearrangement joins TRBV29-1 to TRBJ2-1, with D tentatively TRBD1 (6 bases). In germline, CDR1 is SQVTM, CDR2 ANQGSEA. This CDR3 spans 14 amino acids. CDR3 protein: CSVLKQGNYNERFF. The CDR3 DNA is TGCAGCGTTTTAAAACAGGGAAACTACAATGAGCGGTTCTTC.